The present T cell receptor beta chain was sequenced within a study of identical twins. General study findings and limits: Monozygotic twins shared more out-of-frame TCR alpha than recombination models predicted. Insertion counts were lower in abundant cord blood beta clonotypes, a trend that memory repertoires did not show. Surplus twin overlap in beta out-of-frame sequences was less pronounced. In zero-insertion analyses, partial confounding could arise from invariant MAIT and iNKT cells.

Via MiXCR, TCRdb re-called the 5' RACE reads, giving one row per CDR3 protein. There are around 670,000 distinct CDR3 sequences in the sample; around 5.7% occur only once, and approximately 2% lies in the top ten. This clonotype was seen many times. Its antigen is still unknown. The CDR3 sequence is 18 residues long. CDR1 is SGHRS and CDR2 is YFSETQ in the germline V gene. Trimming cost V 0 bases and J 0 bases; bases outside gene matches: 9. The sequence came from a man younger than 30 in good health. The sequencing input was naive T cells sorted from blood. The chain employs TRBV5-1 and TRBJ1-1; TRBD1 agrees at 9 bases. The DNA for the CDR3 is TGCGCCAGCAGCTTGGGTTCGACAGGGGGGTTGCTGAACACTGAAGCTTTCTTT. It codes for CASSLGSTGGLLNTEAFF.